Detailed here is one T cell receptor (beta chain). This sample was included in a study of blood T cell repertoires in COVID-19. Study information: From T cells, B-cell-depleted T cells, or PBMCs came the material, which was cDNA or gDNA.

Methods used by the authors: The assay estimated nucleated cells by amplifying reference gene primers. Assay: immunoSEQ multiplex PCR; the TCRdb copy retains only in-frame clones and omits some. Clone size and the V and J calls come from that table; the DNA yielded D and trimming. The sample contains approximately 94,000 clones, 84% of which appear only once. The CDR3 has 14 residues. Germline CDR1 SEHNR, CDR2 FQNEAQ (reference sequence). The ends lost 3 bases at V and 3 bases at J; junction bases unmatched: 4. V usage is TRBV7-9 and J usage is TRBJ2-5; TRBD2 matches at 7 bases. Material: peripheral blood. This TCR was sampled from a man between 60 and 75 years old with acute or convalescent COVID-19. For the CDR3, the DNA is TGTGCCAGCAGCTTTGCTAGCGGAAAAGAGACCCAGTACTTC. This translates into CASSFASGKETQYF. The full variable domain, completed using reference TRBV7-9 and TRBJ2-5, is DTGVSQNPRHKITKRGQNVTFRCDPISEHNRLYWYRQTLGQGPEFLTYFQNEAQLEKSRLLSDRFSAERPKGSFSTLEIQRTEQGDSAMYLCASSFASGKETQYFGPGTRLLVL.